The 13 T cell receptor beta chains below were found in one sample sequenced in a study of OX40 agonist ivuxolimab in advanced cancers. Libraries were prepared by immunoSEQ multiplex PCR; TCRdb keeps only in-frame clonotypes and omits some of them. Of some 77,000 clones detected, 80% to 90% appear once; the ten largest clones hold around 6.5%. This specimen was CD4+ or CD8+ T cells sorted from blood, taken in a trial of the OX40 agonist ivuxolimab. Receptors originate from an adult with an advanced solid tumor such as melanoma, head and neck, liver or kidney cancer.

The chain uses TRBV18 and TRBJ1-1; D is ambiguous. The length of the CDR3 is 15 residues. V lost 8 bases, J lost 5 bases, and 21 bases lay in between. Germline CDR1 KGHSH, CDR2 LQKENI. In nucleotides, the CDR3 is TGTGCCAGCCCATTTACGGGGAGGCCAGAGACTGAAGCTTTCTTT. Its translation: CASPFTGRPETEAFF. Filled out from reference TRBV18 and TRBJ1-1, the complete variable domain reads NAGVMQNPRHLVRRRGQEARLRCSPMKGHSHVYWYRQLPEEGLKFMVYLQKENIIDESGMPKERFSAEFPKEGPSILRIQQVVRGDSAAYFCASPFTGRPETEAFFGQGTRLTVV.

The V call is TRBV11-2, the J call TRBJ2-3; TRBD1 is a possible D gene (5 bases). Trimming took off 6 bases at V and 6 bases at J, with 19 bases between the two ends. This CDR3 is built from 15 residues. Per the germline V gene, CDR1 is SGHAT and CDR2 is FQNNGV. In DNA, the CDR3 is TGTGCCAGCAGTCGTAGTGGCAGGGTGACGGATACGCAGTATTTT. Translating gives CASSRSGRVTDTQYF. Full variable domain (outside the CDR3, taken from reference TRBV11-2 and TRBJ2-3): EAGVAQSPRYKIIEKRQSVAFWCNPISGHATLYWYQQILGQGPKLLIQFQNNGVVDDSQLPKDRFSAERLKGVDSTLKIQPAKLEDSAVYLCASSRSGRVTDTQYFGPGTRLTVL.

This chain connects TRBV7-3 to TRBJ2-1, with 12 bases lining up with TRBD1. The V gene's germline CDR1 is SGHTA and CDR2 FQGTGA. V trimming: 5 bases; J trimming: 7 bases; junction bases outside the gene matches: 9. The CDR3 runs 16 residues. The CDR3 sequence is CASSPRVGQGANEQFF. CDR3 DNA sequence: TGTGCCAGCAGCCCCAGAGTGGGACAGGGGGCGAATGAGCAGTTCTTC.

This clone was observed a single time. The chain joins TRBV6-1 to TRBJ2-7; 7 positions agree with TRBD2. The CDR3 length is 14 residues. V gave up 5 bases and J gave up 6 bases; unmatched junction bases: 10. Germline V gene data show CDR1 as MNHNS and CDR2 as SASEGT. CDR3 residues: CASSTWTRRGEQYF. The CDR3 DNA is TGTGCCAGCAGTACCTGGACTAGGAGGGGCGAGCAGTACTTC.

V and J are TRBV30 and TRBJ2-3, with D perhaps assigned TRBD1 or TRBD2 (5 bases each). Looked up from germline, CDR1 is GTSNPN and CDR2 is SVGIG (reference sequence). V shed 2 bases and J shed 1 base, with 10 bases lying between them. This CDR3 has 14 residues. CDR3 coding DNA: TGTGCCTGGAGTCAAGTGGGGGGCACAGATACGCAGTATTTT. Protein: CAWSQVGGTDTQYF.

The chain combines TRBV28 with TRBJ1-1; the D is unclear. Germline CDR1 reads MDHEN; CDR2 reads SYDVKM. Trimming removed 5 bases from V and 5 bases from J, with 15 bases in between. The CDR3 runs 14 residues. As DNA, the CDR3 is TGTGCCAGCAGTACGATCGGACCTAAGACTGAAGCTTTCTTT. It codes for CASSTIGPKTEAFF.

The J gene is TRBJ2-5, the V gene TRBV12-5, with D maybe TRBD2 (5 bases). Trimming took off 8 bases at V and 5 bases at J, with 9 bases between the two ends. Germline V gene sequence: CDR1 LGHNT, CDR2 FRNRAP. The CDR3 has 11 residues. CDR3 sequence: CASQIAETQYF. The CDR3 bases are TGTGCTAGTCAGATAGCGGAGACCCAGTACTTC.

The rearrangement links TRBV14 to TRBJ2-1; 7 bases agree with TRBD2. The germline gives CDR1 SGHDN, CDR2 FVKESK. Germline trimming cut 3 bases from V and 9 bases from J; bases unmatched to any gene: 5. This CDR3 has 13 amino acids. CDR3: CASSQTSYGEQFF. Written as DNA, the CDR3 is TGTGCCAGCAGCCAGACTAGCTACGGTGAGCAGTTCTTC.

The rearrangement links TRBV28 to TRBJ1-2; no clear D. This CDR3 is 14 amino acids long. V lost 7 bases, J lost 8 bases, and 20 bases lay in between. Germline-derived CDR1 and CDR2 are MDHEN and SYDVKM. This chain's CDR3 is CASISEGWKGGYTF. The CDR3 region has the DNA TGTGCCAGCATCTCAGAGGGCTGGAAAGGGGGCTACACCTTC.

The rearrangement uses TRBV2 and TRBJ2-2, with 8 positions matching TRBD2. The V and J ends lost 9 bases and 4 bases, in that order; junction bases with no gene match: 7. Germline V CDR1 and CDR2: SNHLY, FYNNEI. The CDR3 loop spans 14 amino acids. Here the CDR3 reads CASSGGRSTGELFF. The CDR3, as DNA: TGTGCCAGTTCGGGGGGGCGGAGCACCGGGGAGCTGTTTTTT.

The chain uses TRBV4-2 and TRBJ1-1; weak D call: TRBD1 (6 bases). The CDR3 runs to 12 residues. CDR1 and CDR2 from the germline V gene are LGHNA and YNFKEQ. V lost 5 bases to trimming and J lost 9 bases, with 13 bases between them. In DNA, the CDR3 is TGTGCCAGCAGCGCCATGACAGGACAAGCTTTCTTT. Its protein product is CASSAMTGQAFF.

The chain links TRBV9 to TRBJ1-3, with TRBD1 identical over 8 bases. The V segment lost 6 bases and the J segment 3 bases; nucleotides outside the gene matches: 5. This CDR3 has 14 residues. The V gene's germline CDR1 is SGDLS and CDR2 YYNGEE. CDR3 sequence: CASNPGGSGNTIYF. The DNA for the CDR3 is TGTGCCAGCAACCCAGGGGGCAGTGGAAACACCATATATTTT. Filled out from reference TRBV9 and TRBJ1-3, the complete variable domain reads DSGVTQTPKHLITATGQRVTLRCSPRSGDLSVYWYQQSLDQGLQFLIQYYNGEERAKGNILERFSAQQFPDLHSELNLSSLELGDSALYFCASNPGGSGNTIYFGEGSWLTVV.

J is TRBJ1-2 and V is TRBV28; TRBD1 matches 9 bases. This CDR3 contains 16 residues. V was clipped by 2 bases and J by 5 bases; unmatched bases: 9. The germline gives CDR1 MDHEN, CDR2 SYDVKM. The CDR3 coding sequence is TGTGCCAGCAGTTTAGGGACAGGGAGATTTGGATATGGCTACACCTTC. Protein product: CASSLGTGRFGYGYTF.